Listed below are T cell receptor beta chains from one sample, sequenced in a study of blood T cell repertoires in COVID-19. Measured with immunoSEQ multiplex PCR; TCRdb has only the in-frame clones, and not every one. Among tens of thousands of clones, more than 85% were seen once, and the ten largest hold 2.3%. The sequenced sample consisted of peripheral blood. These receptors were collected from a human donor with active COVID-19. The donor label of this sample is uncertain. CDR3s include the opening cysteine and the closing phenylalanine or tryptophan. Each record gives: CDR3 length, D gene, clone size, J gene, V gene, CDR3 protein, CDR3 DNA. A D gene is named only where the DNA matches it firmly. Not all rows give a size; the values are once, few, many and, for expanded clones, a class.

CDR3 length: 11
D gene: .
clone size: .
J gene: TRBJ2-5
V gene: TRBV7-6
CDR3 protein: CASSPGETQYF
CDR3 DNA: TGTGCCAGCAGCCCCGGGGAGACCCAGTACTTC

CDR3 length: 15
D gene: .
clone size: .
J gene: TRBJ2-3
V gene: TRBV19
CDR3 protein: CASSIAWGLRDTQYF
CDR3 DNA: TGTGCCAGTAGTATCGCATGGGGGCTCAGGGATACGCAGTATTTT

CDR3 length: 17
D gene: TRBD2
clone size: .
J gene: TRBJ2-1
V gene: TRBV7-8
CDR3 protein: CASSLAAAGGRVNEQFF
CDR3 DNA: TGTGCCAGCAGCTTAGCGGCGGCGGGGGGGCGGGTGAATGAGCAGTTCTTC

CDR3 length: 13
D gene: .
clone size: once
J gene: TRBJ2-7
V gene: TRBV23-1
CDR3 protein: CANPERSSYEQYF
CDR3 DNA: TGCGCCAACCCGGAGAGAAGCTCCTACGAGCAGTACTTC

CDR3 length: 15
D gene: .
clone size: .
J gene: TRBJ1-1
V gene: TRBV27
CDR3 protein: CASRLRLTMNTEAFF
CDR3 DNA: TGTGCCAGCAGACTACGACTGACTATGAACACTGAAGCTTTCTTT

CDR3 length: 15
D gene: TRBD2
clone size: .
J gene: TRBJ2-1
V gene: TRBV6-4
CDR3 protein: CASSEGTSGGNEQFF
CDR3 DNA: TGTGCCAGCAGTGAGGGGACTAGCGGGGGGAATGAGCAGTTCTTC

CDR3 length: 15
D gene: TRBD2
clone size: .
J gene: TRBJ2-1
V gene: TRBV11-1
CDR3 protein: CASSPPGGSGNEQFF
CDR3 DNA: TGTGCCAGCAGCCCCCCGGGAGGGTCAGGGAATGAGCAATTCTTC

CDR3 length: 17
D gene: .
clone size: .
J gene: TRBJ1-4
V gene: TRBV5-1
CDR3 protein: CASAEQDTRRTNEKLFF
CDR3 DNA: TGCGCCAGCGCCGAACAGGACACAAGGAGAACTAATGAAAAACTGTTTTTT

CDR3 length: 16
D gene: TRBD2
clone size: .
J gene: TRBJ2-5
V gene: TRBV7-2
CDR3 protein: CASSLEASGYQETQYF
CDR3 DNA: TGTGCCAGCAGCTTAGAGGCTAGCGGGTACCAAGAGACCCAGTACTTC

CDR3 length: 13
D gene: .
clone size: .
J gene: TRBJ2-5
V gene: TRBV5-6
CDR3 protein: CASSFRGGETQYF
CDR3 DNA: TGTGCCAGCAGCTTCCGGGGTGGAGAGACCCAGTACTTC

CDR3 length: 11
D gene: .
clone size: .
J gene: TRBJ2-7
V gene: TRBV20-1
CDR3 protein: CSARDTGEQYF
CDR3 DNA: TGCAGTGCTAGAGACACAGGGGAGCAGTACTTC

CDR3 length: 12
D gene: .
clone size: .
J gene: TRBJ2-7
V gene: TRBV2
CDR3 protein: CASSEHSYEQYF
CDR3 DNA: TGTGCCAGCAGTGAACACTCCTACGAGCAGTACTTC

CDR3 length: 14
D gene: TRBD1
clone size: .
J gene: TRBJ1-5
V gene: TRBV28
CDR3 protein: CASSLGQAQVAQHF
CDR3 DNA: TGTGCCAGCAGCCTCGGACAGGCCCAGGTGGCCCAGCATTTT

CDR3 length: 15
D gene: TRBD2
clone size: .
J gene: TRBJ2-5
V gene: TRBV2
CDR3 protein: CASSEVGTSVETQYF
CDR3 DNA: TGTGCCAGCAGTGAAGTCGGAACTAGCGTAGAGACCCAGTACTTC

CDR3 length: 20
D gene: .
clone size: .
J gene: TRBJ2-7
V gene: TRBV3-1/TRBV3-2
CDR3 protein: CASSLPVGGGPTVSSYEQYF
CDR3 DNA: TGTGCCAGCAGCCTCCCGGTAGGGGGGGGCCCAACCGTAAGCTCCTACGAGCAGTACTTC

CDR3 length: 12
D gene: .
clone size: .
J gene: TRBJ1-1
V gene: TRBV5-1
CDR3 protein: CASRDGSTEAFF
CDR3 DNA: TGCGCCAGCCGGGATGGTAGCACTGAAGCTTTCTTT

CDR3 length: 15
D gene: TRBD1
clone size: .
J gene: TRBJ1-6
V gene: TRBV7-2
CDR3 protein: CASNRFRRTGGPLHF
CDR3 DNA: TGTGCCAGCAACCGTTTCCGAAGGACAGGGGGTCCCCTCCACTTT

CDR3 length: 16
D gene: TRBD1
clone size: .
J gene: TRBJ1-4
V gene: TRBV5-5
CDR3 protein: CASSSATEGAGEKLFF
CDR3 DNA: TGTGCCAGCAGCTCTGCGACGGAGGGGGCGGGTGAAAAACTGTTTTTT

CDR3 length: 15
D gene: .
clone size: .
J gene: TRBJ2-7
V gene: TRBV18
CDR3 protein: CASSPGAGSSYEQYF
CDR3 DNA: TGTGCCAGCTCACCAGGGGCAGGCTCCTCCTACGAGCAGTACTTC

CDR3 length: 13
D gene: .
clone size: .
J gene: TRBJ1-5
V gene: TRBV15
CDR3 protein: CATKRPGNQPQHF
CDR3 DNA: TGTGCCACCAAGAGACCAGGGAATCAGCCCCAGCATTTT

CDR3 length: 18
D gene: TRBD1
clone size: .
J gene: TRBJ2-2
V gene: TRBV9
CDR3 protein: CASSLSSGGFANTGELFF
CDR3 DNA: TGTGCCAGCAGCCTTTCTTCAGGGGGTTTCGCGAACACCGGGGAGCTGTTTTTT

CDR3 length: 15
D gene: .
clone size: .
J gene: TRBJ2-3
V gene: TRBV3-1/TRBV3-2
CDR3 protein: CASSQEETLESRQYF
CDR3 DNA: TGTGCCAGCAGCCAAGAAGAGACTCTTGAGTCGAGGCAGTATTTT

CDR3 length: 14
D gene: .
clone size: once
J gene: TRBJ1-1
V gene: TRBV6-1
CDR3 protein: CASSEGAENTEAFF
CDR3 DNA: TGTGCCAGCAGTGAAGGGGCTGAGAACACTGAAGCTTTCTTT

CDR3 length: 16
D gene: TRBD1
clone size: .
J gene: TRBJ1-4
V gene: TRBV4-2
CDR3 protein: CASSRQERGRGEKLFF
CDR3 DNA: TGTGCCAGCAGCCGCCAAGAAAGGGGGCGGGGTGAAAAACTGTTTTTT

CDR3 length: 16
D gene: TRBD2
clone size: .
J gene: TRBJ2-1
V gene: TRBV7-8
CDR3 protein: CASSLRTSGGYNEQFF
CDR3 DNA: TGTGCCAGCAGCTTGCGTACTAGCGGGGGGTACAATGAGCAGTTCTTC

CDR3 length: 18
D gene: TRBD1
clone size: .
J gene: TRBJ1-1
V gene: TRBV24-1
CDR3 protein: CATSEGGLTGGGMSEAFF
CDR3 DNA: TGTGCCACCAGTGAAGGGGGTCTGACAGGGGGCGGAATGTCTGAAGCTTTCTTT

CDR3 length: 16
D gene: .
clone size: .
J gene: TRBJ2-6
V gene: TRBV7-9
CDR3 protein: CASSLIALSGANVLTF
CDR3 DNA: TGTGCCAGCAGCTTAATAGCCCTCTCTGGGGCCAACGTCCTGACTTTC

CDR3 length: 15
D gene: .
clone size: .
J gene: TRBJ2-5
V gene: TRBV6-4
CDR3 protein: CASSEYGTPQETQYF
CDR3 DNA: TGTGCCAGCAGTGAGTACGGGACACCCCAAGAGACCCAGTACTTC

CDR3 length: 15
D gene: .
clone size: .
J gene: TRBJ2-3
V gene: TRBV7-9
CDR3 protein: CASSILSGGTDTQYF
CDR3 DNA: TGTGCCAGCAGCATCTTATCGGGGGGCACAGATACGCAGTATTTT

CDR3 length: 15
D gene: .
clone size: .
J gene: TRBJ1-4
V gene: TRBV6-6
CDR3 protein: CASSYSQATNEKLFF
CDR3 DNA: TGTGCCAGCAGTTACTCACAGGCAACTAATGAAAAACTGTTTTTT

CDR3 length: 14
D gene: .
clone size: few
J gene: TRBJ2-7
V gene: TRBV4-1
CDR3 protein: CASSQGPEGYEQYF
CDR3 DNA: TGCGCCAGCAGCCAGGGTCCTGAGGGCTACGAGCAGTACTTC

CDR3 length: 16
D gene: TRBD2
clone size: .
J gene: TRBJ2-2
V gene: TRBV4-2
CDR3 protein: CASSPPGGGLTGELFF
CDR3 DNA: TGTGCCAGCAGCCCCCCGGGAGGGGGGCTAACCGGGGAGCTGTTTTTT

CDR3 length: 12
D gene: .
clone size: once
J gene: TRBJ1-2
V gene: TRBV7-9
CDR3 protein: CASSLSTYGYTF
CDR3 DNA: TGTGCCAGCAGCTTATCTACGTATGGCTACACCTTC

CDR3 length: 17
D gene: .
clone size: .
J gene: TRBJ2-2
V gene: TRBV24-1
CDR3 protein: CATSDLGRSTNTGELFF
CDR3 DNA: TGTGCCACCAGTGATTTGGGCCGAAGTACAAACACCGGGGAGCTGTTTTTT